This is a list of T cell receptor beta chains from one sample in a study of tumor-infiltrating lymphocytes in primary liver carcinoma. TCRdb reprocessed the multiplex PCR reads via MiXCR and lists one record per CDR3 protein. The sample carries about 320,000 distinct CDR3 sequences, 50% to 75% recorded once. The specimen was peripheral blood. Receptors originate from a woman in her 30s with primary liver carcinoma and hepatitis B virus infection. The CDR3 runs from the conserved cysteine through the conserved F or W. The D gene is left open where the match is weak. Rows give clone size only sometimes, using once, few, many, or a class for an expanded clone.

J gene: TRBJ1-2
D gene: NA
clone size: NA
V gene: TRBV11-2
CDR3 DNA: TGTGCCAGCAACCGAAGTCAGGGGAATTACGAAGACTACACCTTC
CDR3 protein: CASNRSQGNYEDYTF

J gene: TRBJ2-5
D gene: TRBD2
clone size: NA
V gene: TRBV11-3
CDR3 DNA: TGTGTCAGCAGAATCTGGGGGGGGGGGAAAGAGACCCAGTACTTC
CDR3 protein: CVSRIWGGGKETQYF

J gene: TRBJ2-1
D gene: NA
clone size: few
V gene: TRBV6-5
CDR3 DNA: TGTGCCAGCAGTTACTCGAATTGGAATGAGCAGTTCTTC
CDR3 protein: CASSYSNWNEQFF

J gene: TRBJ2-7
D gene: TRBD1
clone size: NA
V gene: TRBV28
CDR3 DNA: TGTGCCAGCAGACGACAGGGGAAAAGTTACGAGCAGTACTTC
CDR3 protein: CASRRQGKSYEQYF

J gene: TRBJ2-7
D gene: NA
clone size: many
V gene: TRBV6-2/TRBV6-3
CDR3 DNA: TGTGCCAGCAGGGAAGAGGGGCGCCGTTTGGTCGAGCAGTACTTC
CDR3 protein: CASREEGRRLVEQYF

J gene: TRBJ1-2
D gene: TRBD1
clone size: NA
V gene: TRBV12-3/TRBV12-4
CDR3 DNA: TGTGTCAGCAGCGGACAGGCAAATAACTATGGCTATGCCTTC
CDR3 protein: CVSSGQANNYGYAF

J gene: TRBJ2-3
D gene: TRBD1
clone size: many
V gene: TRBV29-1
CDR3 DNA: TGCAGCGTTGAAGGGGGCAGGGGGCAACACCGTGGCACAGATACGCAGTATTTT
CDR3 protein: CSVEGGRGQHRGTDTQYF

J gene: TRBJ2-7
D gene: NA
clone size: NA
V gene: TRBV11-2
CDR3 DNA: TGTGCTAGCAGCTCTTTATTGGACTACGAGCAGTACTTC
CDR3 protein: CASSSLLDYEQYF

J gene: TRBJ2-1
D gene: TRBD2
clone size: many
V gene: TRBV6-1
CDR3 DNA: TGTGCCAGCAGTGAACCTACTCGCGCGGGAGGGTACAATGAGCAGTTCTTC
CDR3 protein: CASSEPTRAGGYNEQFF

J gene: TRBJ2-1
D gene: TRBD2
clone size: NA
V gene: TRBV5-6
CDR3 DNA: TGCGCCAGCAGCCTTCCATACCTAGCGGGGAGCTCCTTCAATGAGCAGTTCTTC
CDR3 protein: CASSLPYLAGSSFNEQFF

J gene: TRBJ2-1
D gene: TRBD2
clone size: NA
V gene: TRBV7-9
CDR3 DNA: TGTGCCAGCAGCTTTGGGACTAGCGGGAGTATAAATGAGCAGTTCTTC
CDR3 protein: CASSFGTSGSINEQFF

J gene: TRBJ2-7
D gene: TRBD2
clone size: NA
V gene: TRBV4-1
CDR3 DNA: TGCGACAGCAGCCAAGATATCCTAGCGGCTTACGAGCAGTACTTC
CDR3 protein: CDSSQDILAAYEQYF

J gene: TRBJ1-1
D gene: NA
clone size: few
V gene: TRBV12-3/TRBV12-4
CDR3 DNA: TGTGCCAGCATCCAACACATGAACACTGAAGCTTCCTTT
CDR3 protein: CASIQHMNTEASF

J gene: TRBJ2-3
D gene: NA
clone size: NA
V gene: TRBV4-1
CDR3 DNA: TGCGCCAGCAGCCAAGAAAGTGCGGGGTACACAGATACGCAGTATTTT
CDR3 protein: CASSQESAGYTDTQYF

J gene: TRBJ2-7
D gene: NA
clone size: once
V gene: TRBV12-3/TRBV12-4
CDR3 DNA: TGTGCCAGCAATTTTGACTTACCATCCTACGAGCAGTACTTC
CDR3 protein: CASNFDLPSYEQYF

J gene: TRBJ2-1
D gene: NA
clone size: once
V gene: TRBV7-3
CDR3 DNA: TGTGCCAGCAGCTCAGGGGCGGCCAATGAGCAGTTCTTC
CDR3 protein: CASSSGAANEQFF

J gene: TRBJ1-3
D gene: NA
clone size: few
V gene: TRBV6-6
CDR3 DNA: TGTGCCAGCTGCTCGGCAAGCGTCTTATCTGGAAACACCATATATTTT
CDR3 protein: CASCSASVLSGNTIYF

J gene: TRBJ1-5
D gene: TRBD1
clone size: NA
V gene: TRBV6-1
CDR3 DNA: TGTGTCAGCAGCGGCCAGGGGGTAAATCAGCCCCAGCATTTT
CDR3 protein: CVSSGQGVNQPQHF

J gene: TRBJ2-3
D gene: NA
clone size: many
V gene: TRBV6-2/TRBV6-3
CDR3 DNA: TGTGCCAGCAGGGGCGATACGGATACGCAGTATTTT
CDR3 protein: CASRGDTDTQYF

J gene: TRBJ2-5
D gene: TRBD1
clone size: NA
V gene: TRBV28
CDR3 DNA: TGTGCCAGCAGTTCGGGACAGGCCGTAGTGGGGACCCAGTACTTC
CDR3 protein: CASSSGQAVVGTQYF

J gene: TRBJ2-5
D gene: TRBD1
clone size: NA
V gene: TRBV28
CDR3 DNA: TGTGCCAGCAGTTTGTTGACAGGGAACCAAGAGACCCAGTACTTC
CDR3 protein: CASSLLTGNQETQYF

J gene: TRBJ1-1
D gene: NA
clone size: NA
V gene: TRBV11-2
CDR3 DNA: TGTGCCAGCAGGCAACAGTTAAACACTGAAGCTTTCTTT
CDR3 protein: CASRQQLNTEAFF

J gene: TRBJ2-1
D gene: NA
clone size: once
V gene: TRBV12-3/TRBV12-4
CDR3 DNA: TGTGTCAGCAGTTCATCGCCCCAAAGGGGAAATTGGAATGAGCAGTTCTTC
CDR3 protein: CVSSSSPQRGNWNEQFF

J gene: TRBJ1-1
D gene: NA
clone size: NA
V gene: TRBV11-1
CDR3 DNA: TGTGCCAGCGGCTTCTCGTCGGGAAAATCAGCTTTCTTT
CDR3 protein: CASGFSSGKSAFF

J gene: TRBJ2-7
D gene: NA
clone size: few
V gene: TRBV12-3/TRBV12-4
CDR3 DNA: TGTGCCAGCAGCTCGACGCAGGGGAGAGAGTCCTACGAGCAGTACTTC
CDR3 protein: CASSSTQGRESYEQYF

J gene: TRBJ2-2
D gene: TRBD1
clone size: NA
V gene: TRBV28
CDR3 DNA: TGTGCCAGCAGTATCTCCGGGACAGGGAACACCGGGGAGCTGTTTTTT
CDR3 protein: CASSISGTGNTGELFF

J gene: TRBJ1-2
D gene: NA
clone size: NA
V gene: TRBV13
CDR3 DNA: TGTGCCAGCAGCTTAAAAGGGTACCCAAACTATGGCTACACCTTC
CDR3 protein: CASSLKGYPNYGYTF

J gene: TRBJ1-5
D gene: NA
clone size: many
V gene: TRBV6-2/TRBV6-3
CDR3 DNA: TGTGCCAGCAGTTCCGACAGAGCGTATCAGCCCCAGCATTTT
CDR3 protein: CASSSDRAYQPQHF

J gene: TRBJ1-1
D gene: NA
clone size: NA
V gene: TRBV14
CDR3 DNA: TGTGCCGGCAGCCAGTCGGGGAACACTGAAGCTTTCTTT
CDR3 protein: CAGSQSGNTEAFF

J gene: TRBJ2-3
D gene: TRBD2
clone size: NA
V gene: TRBV30
CDR3 DNA: TGTGCCTGGCATCCCAGACTAGCGGGGAACACAGATACGCAGTATTTT
CDR3 protein: CAWHPRLAGNTDTQYF

J gene: TRBJ1-4
D gene: NA
clone size: NA
V gene: TRBV7-9
CDR3 DNA: TGTGCCAGCAGCTTCAATTATGGGACTTGGGGTGAAAAACTGTTTTTT
CDR3 protein: CASSFNYGTWGEKLFF

J gene: TRBJ2-2
D gene: NA
clone size: NA
V gene: TRBV6-2/TRBV6-3
CDR3 DNA: TGTGCCAGCAGTTACTCCTTAGGCTGGCCCGGGGAGCTGTTTTTT
CDR3 protein: CASSYSLGWPGELFF

J gene: TRBJ2-7
D gene: NA
clone size: NA
V gene: TRBV6-2/TRBV6-3
CDR3 DNA: TGTGCCAGCAGCTCCCACTCGGGGTGGCGGGATCTCAACGAGCAGTACTTC
CDR3 protein: CASSSHSGWRDLNEQYF

J gene: TRBJ2-7
D gene: NA
clone size: few
V gene: TRBV6-2/TRBV6-3
CDR3 DNA: TGTGCCAGCAGTAGGGACTCCTCAAACTACGAGCAGTACTTC
CDR3 protein: CASSRDSSNYEQYF

J gene: TRBJ2-1
D gene: TRBD2
clone size: NA
V gene: TRBV11-1
CDR3 DNA: TGTGCCAGCAGCAAAAGCCGGACTAGCAACTACAATGAGCAGTCCTTC
CDR3 protein: CASSKSRTSNYNEQSF

J gene: TRBJ1-2
D gene: TRBD1
clone size: few
V gene: TRBV6-2/TRBV6-3
CDR3 DNA: TGTGCCAGCAGCGTCCGGGACAGGGCGTTCTATGGCTACACCTTC
CDR3 protein: CASSVRDRAFYGYTF

J gene: TRBJ2-7
D gene: NA
clone size: NA
V gene: TRBV11-2
CDR3 DNA: TGTGCCAGCAGCCTGGGACTGCTCTATGAGCTGTACTTC
CDR3 protein: CASSLGLLYELYF